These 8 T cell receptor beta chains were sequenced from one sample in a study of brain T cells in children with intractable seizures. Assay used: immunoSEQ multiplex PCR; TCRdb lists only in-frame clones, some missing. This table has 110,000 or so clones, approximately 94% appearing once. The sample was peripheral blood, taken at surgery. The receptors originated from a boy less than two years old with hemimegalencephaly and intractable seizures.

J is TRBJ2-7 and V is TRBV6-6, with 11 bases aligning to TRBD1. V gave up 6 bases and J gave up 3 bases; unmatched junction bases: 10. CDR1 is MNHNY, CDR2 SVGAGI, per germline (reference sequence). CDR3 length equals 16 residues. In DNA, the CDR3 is TGTGCCAGCAGAAAGGGGGGACAGGGGGGATACTACGAGCAGTACTTC. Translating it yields CASRKGGQGGYYEQYF.

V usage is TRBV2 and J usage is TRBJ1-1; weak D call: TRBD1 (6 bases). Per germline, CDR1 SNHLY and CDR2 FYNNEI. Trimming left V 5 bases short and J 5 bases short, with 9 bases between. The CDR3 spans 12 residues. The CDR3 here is CASSPTGTEAFF. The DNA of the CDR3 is TGTGCCAGCAGTCCCACAGGGACTGAAGCTTTCTTT. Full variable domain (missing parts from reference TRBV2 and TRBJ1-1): EPEVTQTPSHQVTQMGQEVILRCVPISNHLYFYWYRQILGQKVEFLVSFYNNEISEKSEIFDDQFSVERPDGSNFTLKIRSTKLEDSAMYFCASSPTGTEAFFGQGTRLTVV.

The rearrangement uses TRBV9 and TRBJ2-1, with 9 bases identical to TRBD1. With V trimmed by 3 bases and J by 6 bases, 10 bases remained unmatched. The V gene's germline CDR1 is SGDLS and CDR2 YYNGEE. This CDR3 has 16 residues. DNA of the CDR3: TGTGCCAGCAGCGGAGCCCCGGGACAGGGTATCAATGAGCAGTTCTTC. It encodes CASSGAPGQGINEQFF.

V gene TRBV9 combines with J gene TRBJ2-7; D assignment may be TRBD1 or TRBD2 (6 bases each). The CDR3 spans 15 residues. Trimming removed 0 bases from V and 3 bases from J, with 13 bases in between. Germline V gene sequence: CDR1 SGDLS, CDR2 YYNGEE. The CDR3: CASSVEGGSHYEQYF. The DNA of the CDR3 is TGTGCCAGCAGCGTAGAGGGGGGTTCCCACTACGAGCAGTACTTC.

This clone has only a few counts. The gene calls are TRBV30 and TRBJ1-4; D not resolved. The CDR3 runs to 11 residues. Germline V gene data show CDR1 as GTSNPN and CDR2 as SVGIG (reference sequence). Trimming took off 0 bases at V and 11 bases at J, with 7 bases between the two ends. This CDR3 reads CAWSVREKLFF. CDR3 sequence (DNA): TGTGCCTGGAGTGTACGAGAGAAACTGTTTTTT.

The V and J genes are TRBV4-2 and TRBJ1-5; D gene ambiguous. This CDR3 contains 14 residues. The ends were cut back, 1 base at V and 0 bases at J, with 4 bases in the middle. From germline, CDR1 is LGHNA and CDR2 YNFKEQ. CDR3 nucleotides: TGTGCCAGCAGCCAAGGGGATAGCAATCAGCCCCAGCATTTT. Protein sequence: CASSQGDSNQPQHF.

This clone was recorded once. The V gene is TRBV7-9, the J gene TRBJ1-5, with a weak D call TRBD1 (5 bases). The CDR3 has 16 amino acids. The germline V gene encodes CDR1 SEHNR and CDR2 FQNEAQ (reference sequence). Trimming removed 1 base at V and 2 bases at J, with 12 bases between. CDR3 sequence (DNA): TGTGCCAGCAGCTTAGATGCAGGGAGAGGCAATCAGCCCCAGCATTTT. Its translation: CASSLDAGRGNQPQHF.

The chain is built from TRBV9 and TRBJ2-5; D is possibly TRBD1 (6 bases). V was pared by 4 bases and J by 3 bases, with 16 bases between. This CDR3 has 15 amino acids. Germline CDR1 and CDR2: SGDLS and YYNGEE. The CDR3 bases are TGTGCCAGCAGCCCCTATATGGACAGTGAAGAGACCCAGTACTTC. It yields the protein CASSPYMDSEETQYF.